The sequence of this T cell receptor beta chain was determined in a study of shared clonotypes between healthy human individuals. The overall study: The people who gave samples were two women and three men aged 18 to 49. Whole-study findings and limits: An expected dependence of interdonor clonotype sharing on sequencing depth was noted.

The authors ran the assay at deep level. Repertoires were generated with immunoSEQ multiplex PCR, while TCRdb's copy carries only in-frame clones and drops some. The sample contains 740,000 or so clones, approximately 73% of which appear only once. The germline gives CDR1 MDHEN, CDR2 SYDVKM. The CDR3 is made up of 15 amino acids. The germline V and J ends were trimmed by 1 base and 0 bases, with 10 bases remaining between them. Every donor, a Caucasian adult, lived in Nashville, Tennessee. Of note for this clone: Its matching antigen is unknown. Additional DNA sequences in this sample encode the identical CDR3.

The sample consisted of memory CD4+ T cells sorted from blood. The subset denotes: CD45RA-negative fraction. The rearrangement links TRBV28 to TRBJ2-7, with D possibly being TRBD1 (6 bases). The clonotype originates from a woman aged 25 to 39 in good health. Written as DNA, the CDR3 is TGTGCCAGCAGTTTATCCGGACAGCTCTCCTACGAGCAGTACTTC. Its protein product is CASSLSGQLSYEQYF.